Shown below are 18 T cell receptor beta chains from a single sample sequenced in a study of T cells in Graves' hyperthyroidism and ophthalmopathy. Researchers took RNA transcripts and amplified the TCR beta CDR3 regions from them. HTBI primers were employed in a first-round RT-PCR of the TCR CDR3. TCRdb reprocessed the multiplex PCR reads via MiXCR and lists one record per CDR3 protein. The sample holds 400,000 to 500,000 distinct CDR3 sequences; around 15% are singletons and the top ten take over 15%. Source material: blood. The receptors here all came from a woman aged 18-30 years with Graves' hyperthyroidism.

The chain recombines TRBV7-8 with TRBJ2-7, with a tentative D call TRBD1 (5 bases). Trimming removed 0 bases at V and 2 bases at J, with 11 bases between. Germline V lookup: CDR1 SGHVS, CDR2 FQNEAQ. The CDR3 sequence is 15 residues long. The CDR3 DNA reads TGTGCCAGCAGCTTAGCGCGACAGTCACCCTACGAGCAGTACTTC. It yields the protein CASSLARQSPYEQYF.

This clonotype occurred many times. The chain joins TRBV19 to TRBJ1-1; D is possibly TRBD1 (6 bases). V was trimmed by 6 bases and J by 12 bases, leaving 32 bases between them. CDR1 is LNHDA, CDR2 SQIVND, per germline (reference sequence). The CDR3 sequence is 17 residues long. This CDR3 is CASSRGGGGVRAPVTFF. CDR3 bases: TGTGCCAGTAGCCGAGGGGGTGGGGGGGTGAGAGCACCTGTAACTTTCTTT.

The CDR3 bases are TGTGCCAGCAGTTTAGAGGATGGTGGGCGACAGGGGGCGTACAATGAGCAGTTCTTC. This sequence encodes CASSLEDGGRQGAYNEQFF. The chain recombines TRBV27 with TRBJ2-1; the match to TRBD1 covers 10 bases. CDR1 is MNHEY and CDR2 is SMNVEV in the germline V gene (reference sequence). J gave up 4 bases and V 2 bases, and 14 bases lay outside the gene matches. This CDR3 is built from 19 residues.

This clonotype was observed many times. The chain couples TRBV20-1 to TRBJ1-6, with 9 bases matching TRBD1. The CDR3 loop spans 17 amino acids. V was clipped by 6 bases and J by 2 bases; unmatched bases: 11. Germline V gives CDR1 DFQATT, CDR2 SNEGSKA (reference sequence). The CDR3 protein is CSATRDRERAYNSPLHF. Here the CDR3 DNA reads TGCAGTGCAACCCGGGACAGGGAGAGGGCCTATAATTCACCCCTCCACTTT.

In its sample, this clonotype was seen a few times. This chain connects TRBV4-2 to TRBJ1-2; 8 bases match TRBD1. With 4 bases clipped from V and 1 base from J, the junction kept 2 bases outside the gene matches. The CDR3 is made up of 14 amino acids. From germline, CDR1 is LGHNA and CDR2 YNFKEQ. The CDR3 spells CASSRGQDNYGYTF. As DNA, the CDR3 is TGTGCCAGCAGCCGGGGACAGGATAACTATGGCTACACCTTC.

This clonotype was seen ten or more times. The rearrangement uses TRBV3-1 and TRBJ2-5; D is perhaps TRBD1 (6 bases). The CDR3 covers 14 residues. Germline V gene lookup returns CDR1 LGHDT and CDR2 YNNKEL (reference sequence). Between the trimmed V and J ends, which lost 4 bases and 3 bases, there was a span of 12 bases. This CDR3 is CASSPPGHEETQYF. As DNA, the CDR3 is TGTGCCAGCAGCCCCCCGGGACACGAAGAGACCCAGTACTTC.

This clonotype was seen more than once but under ten times. The rearrangement links TRBV7-9 to TRBJ1-5; the D is unclear. CDR3 length: 14 residues. The V end was cut by 1 base, the J end by 4 bases, with 8 bases between. Germline CDR1 SEHNR, CDR2 FQNEAQ (reference sequence). In DNA form, the CDR3 reads TGTGCCAGCAGCTTAGGATTCACAAATCAGCCCCAGCATTTT. The encoded protein is CASSLGFTNQPQHF.

This clonotype came up a few times. This chain connects TRBV19 to TRBJ2-1; TRBD1 agrees at 10 bases. V was clipped by 11 bases and J by 9 bases; unmatched bases: 19. The CDR3 loop spans 16 amino acids. Germline-derived CDR1 and CDR2 are LNHDA and SQIVND (reference sequence). CDR3: CASSGRPDRGYGEQFF. In DNA, the CDR3 is TGTGCCTCCTCTGGGAGGCCGGACAGGGGGTACGGTGAGCAGTTCTTC.

As regards this clonotype: Relative to the germline gene, one junction end is altered; a read error may explain this. The genes are TRBV12-3 or TRBV12-4 and TRBJ2-5; D is uncertain. The CDR3 sequence is 11 residues long. CDR3 sequence (DNA): TGTGCCAGCAGTCTGAAACAGCGCGTGGACTTC. It encodes CASSLKQRVDF.

This clonotype has a count of ten or more. Here the CDR3 DNA reads TGTGCCAGCAGTTTAGCGAGCCACGAGCAGTACTTC. This sequence encodes CASSLASHEQYF. The gene calls are TRBV12-3 or TRBV12-4 and TRBJ2-7, with no clear D. Deletions cut 0 bases from V and 5 bases from J, with 5 bases between. This CDR3 region has 12 residues.

This clonotype was seen repeatedly, ten times or more. The chain has TRBV2 and TRBJ1-1; D unresolved. This CDR3 spans 15 amino acids. The germline V and J ends were trimmed by 4 bases and 0 bases, with 12 bases remaining between them. Germline CDR1 is SNHLY and CDR2 is FYNNEI. CDR3 sequence (DNA): TGTGCCAGCAGTGTATGGAGAGGCATGAACACTGAAGCTTTCTTT. Translating gives CASSVWRGMNTEAFF.

The V gene is TRBV24-1, the J gene TRBJ1-3; TRBD1 matches 7 bases. CDR3 length equals 15 residues. J lost 5 bases, V lost 8 bases, and 11 bases had no gene match. Germline loops: CDR1 KGHDR, CDR2 SFDVKD. The CDR3 sequence: CATTHEPGQRNTIYF. As DNA, the CDR3 is TGTGCCACCACCCACGAGCCGGGACAGAGAAACACCATATATTTT.

The CDR3 loop reads CASRWDTDQPQHF. The CDR3 nucleotides read TGTGCCAGCAGATGGGACACCGATCAGCCCCAGCATTTT. The J gene is TRBJ1-5, the V gene TRBV27; D may be TRBD1 (6 bases). V lost 6 bases and J 5 bases, leaving 11 bases between the germline ends. Germline CDR1 reads MNHEY; CDR2 reads SMNVEV (reference sequence). This CDR3 has 13 residues.

This sequence joins TRBV11-2 and TRBJ2-3; D is ambiguous. This CDR3 is built from 16 residues. With 5 bases removed from V and 5 bases from J, the gap between germline ends came to 20 bases. Germline CDR1 SGHAT, CDR2 FQNNGV. The CDR3 DNA follows: TGTGCCAGCAGCGACCAGCTTGGGGTCTTAATAGATACGCAGTATTTT. It yields the protein CASSDQLGVLIDTQYF.

This clonotype was detected ten times or more. The rearrangement joins TRBV2 to TRBJ1-4, with D perhaps TRBD1 (6 bases). Germline V gene lookup returns CDR1 SNHLY and CDR2 FYNNEI. V dropped 5 bases and J dropped 2 bases, with 9 bases sitting between them. The CDR3 runs 14 residues. The CDR3 DNA follows: TGTGCCAGCAGTTGGACAGCGACTAATGAAAAACTGTTTTTT. Translating it yields CASSWTATNEKLFF.

This clonotype was detected many times. The rearrangement uses TRBV11-3 and TRBJ2-2; D assignment may be TRBD1 or TRBD2 (5 bases each). This CDR3 has 17 residues. Germline CDR1 SGHNT, CDR2 YENEEA. V lost 1 base to trimming and J lost 4 bases, with 16 bases between them. The CDR3 sequence is CASSLGGGNRRTGELFF. The CDR3 DNA follows: TGTGCCAGCAGCTTAGGTGGGGGTAACCGGCGCACCGGGGAGCTGTTTTTT.

This clonotype has more than one count but fewer than ten. The chain uses TRBV5-1 and TRBJ2-2; TRBD2 matches 13 bases. The CDR3 totals 16 residues. Losses at the gene ends were 3 bases for V and 5 bases for J; bases not matched to a gene: 4. Germline CDR1 and CDR2: SGHRS and YFSETQ. CDR3 residues: CASSWTSGSGTGELFF. The CDR3 DNA reads TGCGCCAGCAGCTGGACTAGCGGGAGCGGAACCGGGGAGCTGTTTTTT.

Ten or more counts support this clonotype. The chain carries TRBV24-1 and TRBJ2-5, with D maybe TRBD2 (6 bases). Germline CDR1 is KGHDR and CDR2 is SFDVKD. This CDR3 is built from 15 residues. V was clipped by 5 bases and J by 1 base, with 13 bases between them. The CDR3 sequence is CATSAGVGGQETQYF. The DNA of the CDR3 is TGTGCCACCAGTGCGGGAGTTGGGGGCCAAGAGACCCAGTACTTC.